This T cell receptor (beta chain) was captured in a study of identical twins. Broader study findings: Cross-sectional statistical analysis, not tracking of the same donors, underpinned the conclusions. Twins' surplus sharing was weaker for beta out-of-frame sequences. The models gave estimates that fell short of the out-of-frame TCR alpha sharing seen in monozygotic twins.

The authors used template switching to add a universal primer site and gave cDNA unique molecular identifiers. MiXCR was run by TCRdb on the 5' RACE reads, yielding one entry per CDR3 protein. The top ten hold less than 15% of the sample, which has under 450,000 distinct CDR3 sequences, about 18% seen once. About this clonotype itself: Its target is unknown.

The germline gives CDR1 WSHSY, CDR2 SAAADI. This CDR3 spans 14 amino acids. The V segment lost 3 bases and the J segment 5 bases; nucleotides outside the gene matches: 5. This sequence was found in a man aged 50 to 60 in good health. The chain has TRBV10-2 and TRBJ2-7; 9 bases fit TRBD1. The sample taken for sequencing was naive T cells sorted from blood. CDR3 bases: TGCGCCAGCAGTGATTCGGGACAGGGTCACGAGCAGTACTTC. As protein: CASSDSGQGHEQYF.